This T cell receptor beta chain was documented in a study of shared clonotypes between healthy human individuals. This CDR3 has 15 residues. V was clipped by 3 bases and J by 2 bases, with 10 bases between them. The germline CDR1 and CDR2 sequences are LNHDA and SQIVND (reference sequence). Data came from immunoSEQ multiplex PCR; TCRdb stores just in-frame clones and leaves some out. The data hold roughly 680,000 clones, with approximately 77% observed a single time. The sample was memory CD4+ T cells sorted from blood. Documented subset: CD45RA-negative fraction. The clonotype was recovered from a woman aged 25 to 45 in good health. The chain has TRBV19 and TRBJ1-4; D gene uncertain. CDR3 DNA: TGTGCCAGTAGTATCGGACCTAGGACTAATGAAAAACTGTTTTTT. This translates into CASSIGPRTNEKLFF.